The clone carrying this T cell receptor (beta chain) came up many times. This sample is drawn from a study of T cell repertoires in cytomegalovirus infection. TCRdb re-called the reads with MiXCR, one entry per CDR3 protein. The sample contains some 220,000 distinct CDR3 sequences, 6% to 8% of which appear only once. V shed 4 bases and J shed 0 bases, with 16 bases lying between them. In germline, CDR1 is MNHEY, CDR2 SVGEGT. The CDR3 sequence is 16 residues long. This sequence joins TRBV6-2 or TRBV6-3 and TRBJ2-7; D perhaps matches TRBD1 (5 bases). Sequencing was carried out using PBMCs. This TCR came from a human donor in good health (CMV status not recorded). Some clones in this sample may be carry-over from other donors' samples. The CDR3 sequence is CASSSNPSTVSYEQYF. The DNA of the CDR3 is TGTGCCAGCAGTTCCAACCCTTCGACAGTCTCCTACGAGCAGTACTTC.